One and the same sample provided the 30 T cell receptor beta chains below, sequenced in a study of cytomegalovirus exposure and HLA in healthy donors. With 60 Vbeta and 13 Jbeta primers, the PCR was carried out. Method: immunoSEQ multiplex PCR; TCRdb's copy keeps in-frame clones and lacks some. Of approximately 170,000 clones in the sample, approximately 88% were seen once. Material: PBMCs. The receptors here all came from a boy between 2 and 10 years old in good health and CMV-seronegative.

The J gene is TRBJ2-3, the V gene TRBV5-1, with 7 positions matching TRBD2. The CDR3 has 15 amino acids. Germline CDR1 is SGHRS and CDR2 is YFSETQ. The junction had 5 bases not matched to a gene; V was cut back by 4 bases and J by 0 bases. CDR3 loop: CASSPTSSSTDTQYF. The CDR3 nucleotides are TGCGCCAGCAGCCCGACTAGCTCCAGCACAGATACGCAGTATTTT. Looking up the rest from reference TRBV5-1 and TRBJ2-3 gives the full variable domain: KAGVTQTPRYLIKTRGQQVTLSCSPISGHRSVSWYQQTPGQGLQFLFEYFSETQRNKGNFPGRFSGRQFSNSRSEMNVSTLELGDSALYLCASSPTSSSTDTQYFGPGTRLTVL.

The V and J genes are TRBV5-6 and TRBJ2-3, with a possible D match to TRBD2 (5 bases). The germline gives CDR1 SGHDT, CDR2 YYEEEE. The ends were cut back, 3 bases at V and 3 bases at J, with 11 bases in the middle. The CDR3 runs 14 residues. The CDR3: CASSSGPGTDTQYF. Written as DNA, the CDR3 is TGTGCCAGCAGCTCGGGCCCGGGGACAGATACGCAGTATTTT.

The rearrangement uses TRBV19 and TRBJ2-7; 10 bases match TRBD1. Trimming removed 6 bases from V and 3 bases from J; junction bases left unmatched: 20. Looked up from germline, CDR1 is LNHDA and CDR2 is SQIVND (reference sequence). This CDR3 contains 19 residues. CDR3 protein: CASSSEARRQGAFDYEQYF. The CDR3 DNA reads TGTGCCAGTAGCTCTGAAGCCCGTCGACAGGGGGCGTTCGACTACGAGCAGTACTTC.

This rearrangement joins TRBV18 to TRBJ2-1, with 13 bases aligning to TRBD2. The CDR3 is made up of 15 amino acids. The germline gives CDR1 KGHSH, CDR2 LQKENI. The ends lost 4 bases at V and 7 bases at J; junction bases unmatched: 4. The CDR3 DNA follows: TGTGCCAGCTCACTGGGACTAGCGGGAAGGAATGAGCAGTTCTTC. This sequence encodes CASSLGLAGRNEQFF.

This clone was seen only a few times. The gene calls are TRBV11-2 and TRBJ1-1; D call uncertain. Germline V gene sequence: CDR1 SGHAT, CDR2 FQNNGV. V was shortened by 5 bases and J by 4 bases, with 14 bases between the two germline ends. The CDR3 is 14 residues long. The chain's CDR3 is CASSLRAGITEAFF. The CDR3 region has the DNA TGTGCCAGCAGCCTCCGCGCAGGTATCACTGAAGCTTTCTTT.

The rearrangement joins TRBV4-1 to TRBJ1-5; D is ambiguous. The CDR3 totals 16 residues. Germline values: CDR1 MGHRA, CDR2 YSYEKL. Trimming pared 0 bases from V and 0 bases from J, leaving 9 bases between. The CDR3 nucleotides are TGCGCCAGCAGCCAAGAGGGGAGCCTTAGCAATCAGCCCCAGCATTTT. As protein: CASSQEGSLSNQPQHF.

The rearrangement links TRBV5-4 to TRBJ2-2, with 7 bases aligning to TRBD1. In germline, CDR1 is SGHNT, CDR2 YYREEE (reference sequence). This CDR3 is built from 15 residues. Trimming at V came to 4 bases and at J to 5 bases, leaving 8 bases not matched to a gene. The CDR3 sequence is CASSRQGVRTGELFF. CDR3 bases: TGTGCCAGCAGCAGGCAGGGGGTGCGAACCGGGGAGCTGTTTTTT.

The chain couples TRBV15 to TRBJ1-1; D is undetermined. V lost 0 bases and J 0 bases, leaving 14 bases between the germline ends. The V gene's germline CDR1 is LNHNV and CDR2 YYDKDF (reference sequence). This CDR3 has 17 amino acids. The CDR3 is CATSRDRTALMNTEAFF. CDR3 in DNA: TGTGCCACCAGCAGAGATCGTACAGCCTTAATGAACACTGAAGCTTTCTTT. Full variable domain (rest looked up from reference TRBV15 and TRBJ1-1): DAMVIQNPRYQVTQFGKPVTLSCSQTLNHNVMYWYQQKSSQAPKLLFHYYDKDFNNEADTPDNFQSRRPNTSFCFLDIRSPGLGDTAMYLCATSRDRTALMNTEAFFGQGTRLTVV.

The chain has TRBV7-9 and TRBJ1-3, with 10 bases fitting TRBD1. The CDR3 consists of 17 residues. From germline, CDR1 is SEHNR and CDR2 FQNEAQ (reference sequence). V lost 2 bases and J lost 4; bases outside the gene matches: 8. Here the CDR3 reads CASSLLTGTGVGNTIYF. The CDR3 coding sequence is TGTGCCAGCAGCTTACTTACCGGGACAGGGGTAGGAAACACCATATATTTT. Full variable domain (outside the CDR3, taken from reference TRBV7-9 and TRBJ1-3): DTGVSQNPRHKITKRGQNVTFRCDPISEHNRLYWYRQTLGQGPEFLTYFQNEAQLEKSRLLSDRFSAERPKGSFSTLEIQRTEQGDSAMYLCASSLLTGTGVGNTIYFGEGSWLTVV.

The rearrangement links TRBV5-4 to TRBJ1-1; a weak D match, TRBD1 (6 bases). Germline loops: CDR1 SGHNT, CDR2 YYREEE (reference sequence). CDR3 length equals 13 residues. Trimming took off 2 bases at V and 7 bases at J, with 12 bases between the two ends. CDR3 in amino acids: CASSLQGEGEAFF. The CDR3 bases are TGTGCCAGCAGCTTACAGGGCGAGGGTGAAGCTTTCTTT.

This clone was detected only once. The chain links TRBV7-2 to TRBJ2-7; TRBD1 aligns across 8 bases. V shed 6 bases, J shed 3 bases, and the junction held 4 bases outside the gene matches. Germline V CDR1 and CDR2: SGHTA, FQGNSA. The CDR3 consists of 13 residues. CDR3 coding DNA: TGTGCCAGCAGTCCTACAGGGGGCTACGAGCAGTACTTC. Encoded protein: CASSPTGGYEQYF. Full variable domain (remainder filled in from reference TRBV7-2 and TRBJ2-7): GAGVSQSPSNKVTEKGKDVELRCDPISGHTALYWYRQSLGQGLEFLIYFQGNSAPDKSGLPSDRFSAERTGGSVSTLTIQRTQQEDSAVYLCASSPTGGYEQYFGPGTRLTVT.

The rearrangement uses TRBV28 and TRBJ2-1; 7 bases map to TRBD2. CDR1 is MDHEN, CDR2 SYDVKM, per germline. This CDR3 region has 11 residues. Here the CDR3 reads CVAGSYNEQFF. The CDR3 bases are TGTGTAGCGGGCTCCTACAATGAGCAGTTCTTC. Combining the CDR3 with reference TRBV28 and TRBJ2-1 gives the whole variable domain DVKVTQSSRYLVKRTGEKVFLECVQDMDHENMFWYRQDPGLGLRLIYFSYDVKMKEKGDIPEGYSVSREKKERFSLILESASTNQTSMYLCVAGSYNEQFFGPGTRLTVL.

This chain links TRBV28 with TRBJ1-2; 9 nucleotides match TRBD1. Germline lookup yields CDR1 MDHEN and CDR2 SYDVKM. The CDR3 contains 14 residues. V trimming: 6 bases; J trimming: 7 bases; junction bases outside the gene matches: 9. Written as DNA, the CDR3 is TGTGCCAGCAGAACTCACAGGGGGCAAGGTGGCTACACCTTC. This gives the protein CASRTHRGQGGYTF.

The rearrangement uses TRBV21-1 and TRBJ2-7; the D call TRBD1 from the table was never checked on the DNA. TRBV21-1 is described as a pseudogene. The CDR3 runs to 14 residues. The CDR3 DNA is TGTGCCAGCAGCAAACTTGACAGTCCAGCTAACCAGTACGTC. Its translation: CASSKLDSPANQYV.

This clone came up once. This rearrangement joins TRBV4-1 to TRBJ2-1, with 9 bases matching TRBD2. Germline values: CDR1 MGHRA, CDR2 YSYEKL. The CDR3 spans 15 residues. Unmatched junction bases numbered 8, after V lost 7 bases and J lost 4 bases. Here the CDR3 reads CASTRGGAGYNEQFF. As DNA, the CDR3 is TGCGCCAGCACCCGCGGGGGGGCCGGTTACAATGAGCAGTTCTTC.

For the CDR3, the DNA is TGTGCCATCAGTGAGGCAGGGGCGGGAAACACCATATATTTT. Its protein is CAISEAGAGNTIYF. The genes are TRBV10-3 and TRBJ1-3; weak D call: TRBD1 (6 bases). The V and J ends lost 2 bases and 4 bases respectively, with 9 bases between them. Per germline, CDR1 ENHRY and CDR2 SYGVKD. The CDR3 extends over 14 amino acids.

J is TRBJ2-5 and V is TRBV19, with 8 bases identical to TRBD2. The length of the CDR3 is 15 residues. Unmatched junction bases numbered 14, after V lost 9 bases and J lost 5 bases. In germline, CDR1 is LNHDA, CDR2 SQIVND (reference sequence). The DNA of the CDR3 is TGTGCCAGCCAGTATAGGCCGGGGGGGGCTGAGACCCAGTACTTC. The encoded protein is CASQYRPGGAETQYF.

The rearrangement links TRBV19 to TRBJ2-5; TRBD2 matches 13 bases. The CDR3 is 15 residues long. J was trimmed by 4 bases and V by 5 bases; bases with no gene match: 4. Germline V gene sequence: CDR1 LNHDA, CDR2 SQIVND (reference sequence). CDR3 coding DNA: TGTGCCAGTAGTGACCGGACTAGCGGGAGAGAGACCCAGTACTTC. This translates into CASSDRTSGRETQYF.

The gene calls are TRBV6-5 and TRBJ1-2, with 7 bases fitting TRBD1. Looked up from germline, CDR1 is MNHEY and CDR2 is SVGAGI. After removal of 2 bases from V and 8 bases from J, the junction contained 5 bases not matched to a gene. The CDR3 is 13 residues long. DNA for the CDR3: TGTGCCAGCAGTTACGGACAGGCCTTCGGCTACACCTTC. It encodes CASSYGQAFGYTF.

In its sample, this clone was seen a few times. In nucleotides, the CDR3 is TGTGCCAGCAGCTTAGGCGAGGACCGAGTAGCGCCCCCCTTGGAGTACTTC. Translated: CASSLGEDRVAPPLEYF. The genes are TRBV7-8 and TRBJ2-7; possible D gene TRBD2, 5 bases. Germline CDR1 is SGHVS and CDR2 is FQNEAQ. The CDR3 contains 17 residues. The V end was cut by 1 base, the J end by 11 bases, with 27 bases between.

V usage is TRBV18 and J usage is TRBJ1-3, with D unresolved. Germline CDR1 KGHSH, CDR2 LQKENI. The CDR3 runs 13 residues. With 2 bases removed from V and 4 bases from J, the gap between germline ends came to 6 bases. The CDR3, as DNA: TGTGCCAGCTCACCAAAGGAGGGAAACACCATATATTTT. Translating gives CASSPKEGNTIYF.

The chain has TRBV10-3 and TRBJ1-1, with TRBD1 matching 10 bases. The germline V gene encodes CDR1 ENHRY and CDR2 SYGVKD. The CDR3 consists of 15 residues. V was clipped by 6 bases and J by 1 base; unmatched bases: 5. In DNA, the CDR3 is TGTGCCATCAGGGGACAGGGGCTCAGGAACACTGAAGCTTTCTTT. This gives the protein CAIRGQGLRNTEAFF.

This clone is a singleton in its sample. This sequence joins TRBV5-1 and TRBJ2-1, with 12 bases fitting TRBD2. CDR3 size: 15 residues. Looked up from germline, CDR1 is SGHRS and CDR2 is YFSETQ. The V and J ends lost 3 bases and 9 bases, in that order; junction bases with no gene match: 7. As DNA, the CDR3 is TGCGCCAGCAGCTCCGTGACTAGCGGGAGTGGTGAGCAGTTCTTC. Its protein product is CASSSVTSGSGEQFF.

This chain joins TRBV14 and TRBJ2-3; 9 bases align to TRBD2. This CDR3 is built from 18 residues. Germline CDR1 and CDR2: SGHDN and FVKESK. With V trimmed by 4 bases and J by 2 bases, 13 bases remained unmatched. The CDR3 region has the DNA TGTGCCAGCAGCCCGACGCCATTTAGCGGGGGAGACACAGATACGCAGTATTTT. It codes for CASSPTPFSGGDTDTQYF. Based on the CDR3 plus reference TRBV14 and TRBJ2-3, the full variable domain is EAGVTQFPSHSVIEKGQTVTLRCDPISGHDNLYWYRRVMGKEIKFLLHFVKESKQDESGMPNNRFLAERTGGTYSTLKVQPAELEDSGVYFCASSPTPFSGGDTDTQYFGPGTRLTVL.

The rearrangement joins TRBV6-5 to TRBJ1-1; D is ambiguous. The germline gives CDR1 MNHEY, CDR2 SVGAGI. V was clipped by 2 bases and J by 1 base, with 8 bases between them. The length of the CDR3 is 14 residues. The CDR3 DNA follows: TGTGCCAGCAGTTACGAGTCTGGGAACACTGAAGCTTTCTTT. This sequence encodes CASSYESGNTEAFF.

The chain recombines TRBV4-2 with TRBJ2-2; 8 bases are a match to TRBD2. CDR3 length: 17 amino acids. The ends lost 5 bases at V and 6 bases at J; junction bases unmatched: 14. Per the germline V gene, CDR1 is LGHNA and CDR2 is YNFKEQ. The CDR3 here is CASSEAWGREVPGELFF. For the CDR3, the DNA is TGTGCCAGCAGCGAGGCTTGGGGGCGGGAGGTTCCCGGGGAGCTGTTTTTT.

CDR3: CASRREVFDGYTF. The CDR3 bases are TGCGCCAGCAGAAGGGAGGTTTTTGATGGCTACACCTTC. The chain is built from TRBV10-2 and TRBJ1-2; D remains unclear. Germline-derived CDR1 and CDR2 are WSHSY and SAAADI. The CDR3 is 13 amino acids. Trimming removed 6 bases from V and 6 bases from J, with 14 bases in between.

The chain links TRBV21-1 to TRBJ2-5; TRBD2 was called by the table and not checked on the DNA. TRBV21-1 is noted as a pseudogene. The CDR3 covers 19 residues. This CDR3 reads CASSKGGKFGLDHQETQYF. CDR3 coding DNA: TGTGCCAGCAGCAAAGGAGGGAAATTTGGTCTAGATCACCAAGAGACCCAGTACTTC.

CDR3 DNA sequence: TGTGCCAGCAGTGAGGGGGGGTACTATGGCTACACCTTC. This encodes CASSEGGYYGYTF. The V gene is TRBV6-1, the J gene TRBJ1-2, with a weak D call TRBD1 (5 bases). V was clipped by 3 bases and J by 3 bases, with 8 bases between them. Germline lookup yields CDR1 MNHNS and CDR2 SASEGT. There are 13 residues in the CDR3.

The CDR3 sequence is CASSLEGAGSSYEQYF. The CDR3 bases are TGTGCCAGCAGCTTAGAGGGAGCGGGGAGCTCCTACGAGCAGTACTTC. V and J are TRBV11-2 and TRBJ2-7; TRBD2 matches at 7 bases. Germline CDR1 reads SGHAT; CDR2 reads FQNNGV. Trimming cost V 0 bases and J 0 bases; bases outside gene matches: 5. CDR3 length: 16 residues.